These 5 T cell receptor beta chains came from one sample sequenced in a study of blood T cell repertoires in COVID-19. Only in-frame clones appear in the TCRdb table, and some are missing; sequencing was by immunoSEQ multiplex PCR. Of around 45,000 clones listed, about 89% were seen once; the top ten hold 6% to 6.5%. Sequencing was performed on peripheral blood. These receptors all come from a man between 65 and 79 years old with active COVID-19.

This chain uses TRBV7-3 with TRBJ2-7; possibly TRBD1 for D (5 bases). Germline values: CDR1 SGHTA, CDR2 FQGTGA. This CDR3 has 18 amino acids. Trimming stripped 1 base from V and 0 bases from J, with 19 bases between. Written as DNA, the CDR3 is TGTGCCAGCAGCTTAAGCCACGTAGGCAGGGTAAGCTCCTACGAGCAGTACTTC. Its protein product is CASSLSHVGRVSSYEQYF.

The rearrangement uses TRBV7-9 and TRBJ1-2, with 7 positions matching TRBD1. CDR1 and CDR2 from the germline V gene are SEHNR and FQNEAQ (reference sequence). The V gene end was trimmed by 5 bases and the J gene end by 5 bases; junction bases not matched to a gene: 11. The CDR3 consists of 15 residues. The CDR3 spells CASSMLGQYSYGYTF. The DNA of the CDR3 is TGTGCCAGCAGCATGCTGGGACAGTACTCTTATGGCTACACCTTC.

The chain uses TRBV11-2 and TRBJ2-1; D call uncertain. Trimming removed 0 bases at V and 7 bases at J, with 7 bases between. CDR3 length: 13 amino acids. The germline gives CDR1 SGHAT, CDR2 FQNNGV. The CDR3 reads CASSLELPNEQFF. The CDR3 bases are TGTGCCAGCAGCTTAGAACTACCTAATGAGCAGTTCTTC. Variable domain in full (rest from reference TRBV11-2 and TRBJ2-1): EAGVAQSPRYKIIEKRQSVAFWCNPISGHATLYWYQQILGQGPKLLIQFQNNGVVDDSQLPKDRFSAERLKGVDSTLKIQPAKLEDSAVYLCASSLELPNEQFFGPGTRLTVL.

The J gene is TRBJ1-6, the V gene TRBV7-2; D ambiguous. This CDR3 comprises 18 residues. The V end lost 2 bases, the J end lost 4 bases, and 18 bases lay between the germline ends. In germline, CDR1 is SGHTA, CDR2 FQGNSA. The CDR3 loop reads CASSLNGLRAAYNSPLHF. The CDR3, as DNA: TGTGCCAGCAGCTTAAACGGTCTGCGGGCGGCGTATAATTCACCCCTCCACTTT.

The V and J genes are TRBV19 and TRBJ2-2, with 12 nucleotides matching TRBD1. The CDR3 length is 20 residues. After removal of 2 bases from V and 3 bases from J, the junction contained 13 bases not matched to a gene. Germline CDR1 LNHDA, CDR2 SQIVND (reference sequence). In nucleotides, the CDR3 is TGTGCCAGTAGTATACGGCCCCGGGACAGGGGGCAGGATTACACCGGGGAGCTGTTTTTT. Translation gives CASSIRPRDRGQDYTGELFF.